This paragraph covers one T cell receptor (beta chain) sequence. What it recognizes is unknown. TCRdb's table, derived via immunoSEQ multiplex PCR, lists solely in-frame clones and lacks some. The sample has about 200 clones, about 48% seen once; the top ten hold less than 25%. Therapy product cells were restimulated with a CMV peptide pool for 4 hours, then IFN-gamma-secreting cells were captured. The CDR3 totals 13 residues. Germline V gene lookup returns CDR1 SGHTA and CDR2 FQGTGA. Trimming took off 4 bases at V and 7 bases at J, with 13 bases between the two ends. This record belongs to a study of T cell therapy after organ transplantation. Study at large: Therapy products were autologous CMV-specific T cells, peptide-expanded for approximately 2 weeks. Multiple CMV specificities, restricted through one or more HLA alleles, were present in most products. The study, taken as a whole, reports: Reconstitution after therapy seemingly combined transferred and product-undetected endogenous clonotypes.

The sequencing input was cultured CD8+ T cells. The chain carries TRBV7-3 and TRBJ2-5, with unresolved D. The source is a human patient who had received a solid organ transplant and had CMV disease. Some T cells may be graft donor cells. This CDR3 is CASSSVQSGTQYF. CDR3 in DNA: TGTGCCAGCAGCTCCGTACAATCGGGGACCCAGTACTTC.